Shown below are 9 T cell receptor beta chains from a single sample sequenced in a study of CD8 T cells in ankylosing spondylitis. TCRdb used MiXCR to reprocess the 5' RACE reads, holding one entry per CDR3 protein. Of about 250,000 distinct CDR3 sequences listed, 8% to 11% are singletons. Sequencing was done on a sample of blood, either unsorted or a sorted T cell fraction (not recorded which). Receptors were obtained from a male donor with ankylosing spondylitis or in good health (not recorded which).

This clonotype was seen ten or more times. This sequence joins TRBV20-1 and TRBJ2-3; D is perhaps TRBD1 (5 bases). The length of the CDR3 is 14 residues. CDR1 and CDR2 from the germline V gene are DFQATT and SNEGSKA (reference sequence). Trimming took off 0 bases at V and 8 bases at J, with 15 bases between the two ends. For the CDR3, the DNA is TGCAGTGCTAGAGAAAGAAGGGGTGGCGGTACGCAGTATTTT. Its protein product is CSARERRGGGTQYF.

This clonotype was observed many times. This sequence joins TRBV6-2 or TRBV6-3 and TRBJ2-1; D might be TRBD2 (5 bases). The CDR3 spans 13 residues. V lost 3 bases to trimming and J lost 10 bases, with 13 bases between them. Germline CDR1 and CDR2: MNHEY and SVGEGT. The CDR3 here is CASSYEGIKEQFF. In DNA form, the CDR3 reads TGTGCCAGCAGTTATGAGGGCATTAAAGAGCAGTTCTTC.

With regard to this clonotype: A read error is possible here, since a much larger clone lies one base away. The J gene is TRBJ1-2, the V gene TRBV7-2; no definite D call. V gave up 5 bases and J gave up 13 bases, with 20 bases separating them. Germline V gene lookup returns CDR1 SGHTA and CDR2 FQGNSA. CDR3 length: 13 amino acids. This chain's CDR3 is CASSPQVDESATF. The CDR3, as DNA: TGTGCCAGCAGCCCCCAGGTGGACGAGTCGGCCACCTTC. The entire variable domain, with the rest obtained from reference TRBV7-2 and TRBJ1-2, is as follows: GAGVSQSPSNKVTEKGKDVELRCDPISGHTALYWYRQSLGQGLEFLIYFQGNSAPDKSGLPSDRFSAERTGGSVSTLTIQRTQQEDSAVYLCASSPQVDESATFGSGTRLTVV.

This clonotype has just a few counts. The rearrangement joins TRBV19 to TRBJ2-3; D remains unclear. This CDR3 comprises 11 residues. The germline V gene encodes CDR1 LNHDA and CDR2 SQIVND (reference sequence). Deletions cut 3 bases from V and 5 bases from J, with 3 bases between. CDR3 DNA sequence: TGTGCCAGTAGTATTGGAGATACGCAGTATTTT. It yields the protein CASSIGDTQYF.

At least ten counts were recorded for this clonotype. The rearrangement uses TRBV4-1 and TRBJ2-7, with TRBD2 matching over 9 bases. The ends lost 5 bases at V and 4 bases at J; junction bases unmatched: 9. Germline V CDR1 and CDR2: MGHRA, YSYEKL. The CDR3 runs 15 residues. This CDR3 reads CASSFGKREAYEQYF. As DNA, the CDR3 is TGCGCCAGCAGCTTCGGGAAGCGGGAGGCGTACGAGCAGTACTTC.

A few counts support this clonotype. V is TRBV7-9 and J is TRBJ2-7; D unclear. Germline V gene data show CDR1 as SEHNR and CDR2 as FQNEAQ (reference sequence). This CDR3 region has 14 residues. Trimming removed 2 bases at V and 2 bases at J, with 10 bases between. The CDR3: CASSLIRNPYEQYF. In DNA form, the CDR3 reads TGTGCCAGCAGCTTAATACGGAACCCCTACGAGCAGTACTTC.

This clonotype has just a few counts. The rearrangement links TRBV7-2 to TRBJ2-5; D tentatively reads TRBD1 or TRBD2 (7 bases each). Germline V CDR1 and CDR2: SGHTA, FQGNSA. The V and J ends lost 10 bases and 5 bases respectively, with 20 bases between them. The CDR3 totals 14 residues. In nucleotides, the CDR3 is TGTGCCACCTCAGGGGGGGGGAGGGTCGAGACCCAGTACTTC. Protein: CATSGGGRVETQYF.

This clonotype showed up many times. The rearrangement joins TRBV29-1 to TRBJ2-7; D remains unclear. The germline V and J ends were trimmed by 3 bases and 5 bases, with 14 bases remaining between them. The CDR3 consists of 13 residues. Germline V gene sequence: CDR1 SQVTM, CDR2 ANQGSEA. The CDR3 sequence is CSVEGRVTHEQYF. CDR3 bases: TGCAGCGTTGAGGGAAGGGTAACCCACGAGCAGTACTTC.

This clonotype was counted a few times. The V and J genes are TRBV7-9 and TRBJ2-7; no firm D call. CDR1 is SEHNR, CDR2 FQNEAQ, per germline (reference sequence). The V end was cut by 3 bases, the J end by 6 bases, with 9 bases between. This CDR3 is built from 12 residues. The CDR3, as DNA: TGTGCCAGCAGCTTCTCGCTCGCCGAGCAGTACTTC. Translating gives CASSFSLAEQYF.